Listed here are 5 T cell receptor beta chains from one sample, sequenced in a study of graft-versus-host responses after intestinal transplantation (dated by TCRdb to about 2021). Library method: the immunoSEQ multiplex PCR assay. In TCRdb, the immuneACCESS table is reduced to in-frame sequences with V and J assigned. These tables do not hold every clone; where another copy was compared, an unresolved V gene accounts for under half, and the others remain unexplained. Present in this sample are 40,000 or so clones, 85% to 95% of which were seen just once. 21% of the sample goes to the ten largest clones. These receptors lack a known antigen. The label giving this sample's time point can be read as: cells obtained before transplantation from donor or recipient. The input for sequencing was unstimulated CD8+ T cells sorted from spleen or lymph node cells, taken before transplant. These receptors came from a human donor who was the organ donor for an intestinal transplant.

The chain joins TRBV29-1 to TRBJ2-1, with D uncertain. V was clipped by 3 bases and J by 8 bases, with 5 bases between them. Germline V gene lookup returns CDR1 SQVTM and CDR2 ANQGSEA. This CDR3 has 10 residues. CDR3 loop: CSVDGDEQFF. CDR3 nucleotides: TGCAGCGTTGATGGAGATGAGCAGTTCTTC.

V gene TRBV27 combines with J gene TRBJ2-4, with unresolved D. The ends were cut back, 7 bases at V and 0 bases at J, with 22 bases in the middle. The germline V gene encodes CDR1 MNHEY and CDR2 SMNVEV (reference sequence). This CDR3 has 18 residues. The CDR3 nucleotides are TGTGCCAGCAAGTCCATACATACATTCGGCTTAGCCAAAAACATTCAGTACTTC. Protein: CASKSIHTFGLAKNIQYF.

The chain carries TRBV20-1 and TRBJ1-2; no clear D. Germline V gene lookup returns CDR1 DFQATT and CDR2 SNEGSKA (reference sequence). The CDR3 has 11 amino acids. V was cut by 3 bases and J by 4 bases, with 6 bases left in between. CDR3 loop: CSASSGYGYTF. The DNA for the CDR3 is TGCAGTGCTAGTTCGGGCTATGGCTACACCTTC.

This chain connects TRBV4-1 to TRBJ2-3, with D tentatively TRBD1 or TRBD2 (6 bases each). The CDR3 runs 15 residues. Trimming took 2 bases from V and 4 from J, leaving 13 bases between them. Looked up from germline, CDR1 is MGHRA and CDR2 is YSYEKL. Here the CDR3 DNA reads TGCGCCAGCAGCCAATCCCGGGGGCGAGCAGATACGCAGTATTTT. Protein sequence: CASSQSRGRADTQYF.

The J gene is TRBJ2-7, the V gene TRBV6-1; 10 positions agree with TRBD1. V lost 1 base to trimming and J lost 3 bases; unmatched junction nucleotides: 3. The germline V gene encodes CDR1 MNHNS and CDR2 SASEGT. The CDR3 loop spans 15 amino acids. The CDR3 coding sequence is TGTGCCAGCAGTGAAGTCGGACAGGGGGACTACGAGCAGTACTTC. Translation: CASSEVGQGDYEQYF.